These 4 T cell receptor beta chains originate from one sample sequenced in a study of blood T cell repertoires in COVID-19. The data were produced by immunoSEQ multiplex PCR, yet TCRdb's version contains in-frame clones alone and is incomplete. The sample records 250,000 to 300,000 clones, about 91% being singletons. Sequencing used PBMCs or T cells enriched from blood (not recorded which). The receptor source for this set is a human donor in a cohort exposed to, infected with or recovered from COVID-19 (not recorded which). The donor label of this sample is uncertain.

Comments on this clone: This sample includes further DNA sequences coding for the same CDR3. The chain employs TRBV5-1 and TRBJ2-5; 8 bases line up with TRBD1. The V segment lost 4 bases and the J segment 5 bases; nucleotides outside the gene matches: 7. Germline lookup yields CDR1 SGHRS and CDR2 YFSETQ. The CDR3 is 14 amino acids. The CDR3 bases are TGCGCCAGCAGCCCCGGACAGGGAAGGGAGACCCAGTACTTC. Its protein is CASSPGQGRETQYF.

V usage is TRBV7-2 and J usage is TRBJ2-1, with 9 positions matching TRBD1. V lost 1 base, J lost 3 bases, and 10 bases stayed unmatched. The CDR3 is 18 residues long. Germline CDR1 reads SGHTA; CDR2 reads FQGNSA. As DNA, the CDR3 is TGTGCCAGCAGCTTAGTCCTCGTCAGGGACAGGGTCTACAATGAGCAGTTCTTC. Its translation: CASSLVLVRDRVYNEQFF. The full variable domain, its missing parts supplied by reference TRBV7-2 and TRBJ2-1, is GAGVSQSPSNKVTEKGKDVELRCDPISGHTALYWYRQSLGQGLEFLIYFQGNSAPDKSGLPSDRFSAERTGGSVSTLTIQRTQQEDSAVYLCASSLVLVRDRVYNEQFFGPGTRLTVL.

The chain uses TRBV15 and TRBJ1-5, with TRBD1 as a possible D gene (5 bases). Germline loops: CDR1 LNHNV, CDR2 YYDKDF (reference sequence). The CDR3 is made up of 16 amino acids. The germline V and J ends were trimmed by 5 bases and 0 bases, with 14 bases remaining between them. CDR3 region: CATSPTRAHSNQPQHF. The CDR3 region has the DNA TGTGCCACCAGCCCTACCAGGGCTCATAGCAATCAGCCCCAGCATTTT.

CDR3 nucleotides: TGTGCCAGTAGTATCGGGCAGGGAACGACTGAAGCTTTCTTT. Translating gives CASSIGQGTTEAFF. V and J are TRBV19 and TRBJ1-1, with D perhaps matching TRBD1 (5 bases). The germline V gene has CDR1 LNHDA and CDR2 SQIVND (reference sequence). Trimming pared 3 bases from V and 5 bases from J, leaving 13 bases between. CDR3 size: 14 residues.